Listed below are T cell receptor beta chains from one sample, sequenced in a study of CD8 T cells in Susac syndrome. Each CDR3 protein gets one entry after TCRdb re-called the immunoSEQ multiplex PCR reads with MiXCR. The repertoire holds hundreds of thousands of distinct CDR3 sequences, with about 95% as singletons. The sample comprised CD4+ T cells from PBMCs. The receptors were sampled from a human donor with Susac syndrome. Each CDR3 is given with its conserved first and last residue. The D gene is left open where the match is weak. The listing skips clone size in some rows; elsewhere it reads once, few, many or a size class.

V gene	D gene	J gene	clone size	CDR3 length	CDR3 DNA	CDR3 protein
TRBV12-3/TRBV12-4	-	TRBJ2-3	-	12	TGTGCCAGCAGTGTCAGCACAGATACGCAGTATTTT	CASSVSTDTQYF
TRBV12-3/TRBV12-4	-	TRBJ2-7	-	11	TGTGCCAGCAGTTTAGCCGGCGAGCAGTACTTC	CASSLAGEQYF
TRBV20-1	TRBD2	TRBJ2-3	-	18	TGCAGTGCTAGAGCCCCCGGGACTAGCGGGGGGGCTCGGGATACGCAGTATTTT	CSARAPGTSGGARDTQYF
TRBV7-3	TRBD2	TRBJ2-3	-	14	TGTGCCAGCAGGTTAGCGGGGTCCACAGATACGCAGTATTTT	CASRLAGSTDTQYF
TRBV6-2/TRBV6-3	-	TRBJ2-1	-	11	TGTGCCAGCAGTACAATCAATGAGCAGTTCTTC	CASSTINEQFF
TRBV30	-	TRBJ2-7	-	12	TGTGCCTGGAGCCCCGGACGGCCTGAGCAGTACTTC	CAWSPGRPEQYF
TRBV20-1	-	TRBJ2-7	-	13	TGCAGTGCACAGACAGAGAACTCCTACGAGCAGTACTTC	CSAQTENSYEQYF
TRBV30	TRBD2	TRBJ2-7	-	16	TGTGCCTGGAGGATTAGGAGCGGGGGAATACCCTACGAGCAGTACTTC	CAWRIRSGGIPYEQYF
TRBV30	-	TRBJ2-5	-	14	TGTGCCTGGAGTGTACAAGAGACCCAAGAGACCCAGTACTTC	CAWSVQETQETQYF
TRBV11-2	-	TRBJ2-2	-	14	TGTGCCAGCAGCCCGATAATGAACACCGGGGAGCTGTTTTTT	CASSPIMNTGELFF
TRBV9	TRBD2	TRBJ2-5	-	17	TGTGCCAGCAGCGTAGGTCCTAGCGGGGGGTTATCAGAGACCCAGTACTTC	CASSVGPSGGLSETQYF
TRBV3-1	-	TRBJ2-5	-	14	TGTGCCAGCAGCCAAGCACCACTGGAAGAGACCCAGTACTTC	CASSQAPLEETQYF
TRBV12-3/TRBV12-4	-	TRBJ1-5	-	15	TGTGCCAGCAGTTTGGGCTGGGGGACCAATCAGCCCCAGCATTTT	CASSLGWGTNQPQHF
TRBV29-1	TRBD2	TRBJ2-7	-	16	TGCAGCGTTGGAGGGACTAGCGGGGAGGAGGGCTACGAGCAGTACTTC	CSVGGTSGEEGYEQYF
TRBV28	-	TRBJ2-2	-	13	TGTGCCAGCAGTTTAGAGGTTACCGGGGAGCTGTTTTTT	CASSLEVTGELFF
TRBV11-2	-	TRBJ2-2	-	14	TGTGCCAGCAGCATAACCCTAAACACCGGGGAGCTGTTTTTT	CASSITLNTGELFF
TRBV19	TRBD1	TRBJ1-1	-	16	TGTGCCAGTAGGGACGGAGGGGGCCCATCGAACACTGAAGCTTTCTTT	CASRDGGGPSNTEAFF
TRBV4-3	-	TRBJ2-2	-	14	TGCGCCAGCAGCCAGCAGGGACTCACCGGGGAGCTGTTTTTT	CASSQQGLTGELFF
TRBV24-1	-	TRBJ1-2	-	13	TGTGCCACCAGTGACAACACGGGACGCGGCTACACCTTC	CATSDNTGRGYTF
TRBV20-1	-	TRBJ2-1	-	16	TGCAGTGCTAGTCCAGCGGCGGGGCGTACCTACAATGAGCAGTTCTTC	CSASPAAGRTYNEQFF
TRBV29-1	-	TRBJ1-3	once	15	TGCAGCGCCGGGGCGGCGGGGAATCCTGGAAACACCATATATTTT	CSAGAAGNPGNTIYF
TRBV5-4	TRBD1	TRBJ2-2	-	15	TGTGCCAGCAGCTCCGGACAGGGGAGGACCGGGGAGCTGTTTTTT	CASSSGQGRTGELFF
TRBV29-1	TRBD1	TRBJ2-2	-	15	TGCAGCGCCTACGACTGGACAGGGAAGGCCGGGGAGCTGTTTTTT	CSAYDWTGKAGELFF
TRBV5-1	-	TRBJ1-4	-	15	TGCGCCAGCAGCTTGGACAGTCTTGCGGGGGAAAAACTGTTTTTT	CASSLDSLAGEKLFF
TRBV20-1	-	TRBJ2-1	-	15	TGCAGTGCTCCGAGTAGGCTAGGGGTCGGTGATGAGCAGTTCTTC	CSAPSRLGVGDEQFF
TRBV9	-	TRBJ2-5	few	13	TGTGCCAGCAGCGTAGAGGGTAGCGAGACCCAGTACTTC	CASSVEGSETQYF
TRBV29-1	TRBD2	TRBJ2-1	-	14	TGCAGCGTAGGAGCGGGGGGGCCCGGCAATGAGCAGTTCTTC	CSVGAGGPGNEQFF
TRBV6-2/TRBV6-3	TRBD1	TRBJ1-5	-	17	TGTGCCAGCAGTTCCGACAGGGGGACTTTCGGCAATCAGCCCCAGCATTTT	CASSSDRGTFGNQPQHF
TRBV5-6	-	TRBJ2-1	-	14	TGTGCCAGCAGCGACCGGGACGGGTACAATGAGCAGTTCTTC	CASSDRDGYNEQFF
TRBV19	-	TRBJ1-1	-	14	TGTGCCAGTAGTCTCCAAGGGAGCGGAACTGAAGCTTTCTTT	CASSLQGSGTEAFF
TRBV30	-	TRBJ1-3	once	14	TGTGCCTGGCGGACGGATCGCTCTGGAAACACCATATATTTT	CAWRTDRSGNTIYF
TRBV27	-	TRBJ2-1	-	15	TGTGCCAGCAGTTACCGAGAGGGAAAGTACAATGAGCAGTTCTTC	CASSYREGKYNEQFF
TRBV18	-	TRBJ1-5	-	13	TGTGCCAGCTCACCATCTGGCGGTCAGCCCCAGCATTTT	CASSPSGGQPQHF
TRBV9	-	TRBJ1-2	few	16	TGTGCCAGCAGCGCCTCATCCGGGGCCAGCATACTTGGCTACACCTTC	CASSASSGASILGYTF
TRBV30	TRBD1	TRBJ2-7	-	16	TGTGCCTGGAGTGTCGCCGGGACAGGGGGCTCCTACGAGCAGTACTTC	CAWSVAGTGGSYEQYF
TRBV7-2	-	TRBJ1-2	-	15	TGTGCCAGCAGCACCTCCGGGACGGATAACTATGGCTACACCTTC	CASSTSGTDNYGYTF
TRBV12-3/TRBV12-4	TRBD1	TRBJ1-5	-	15	TGTGCCAGCAGTCCCGGACAGGGCATTTACCAGCCCCAGCATTTT	CASSPGQGIYQPQHF
TRBV4-3	-	TRBJ2-7	-	14	TGCGCCAGCAGCCAAGAGTACAGATCCTACGAGCAGTACTTC	CASSQEYRSYEQYF
TRBV5-1	-	TRBJ1-1	once	14	TGCGCCAGCAGCTTGCAAGGGAAAAACACTGAAGCTTTCTTT	CASSLQGKNTEAFF
TRBV3-1	TRBD1	TRBJ1-1	-	14	TGTGCCAGCAGCCCCCAGGGGGAAAACACTGAAGCTTTCTTT	CASSPQGENTEAFF
TRBV29-1	TRBD1	TRBJ1-2	-	16	TGCAGCGCAACCGGTCCAGGGGGTGACTCTAGATATGGCTACACCTTC	CSATGPGGDSRYGYTF
TRBV6-2/TRBV6-3	TRBD2	TRBJ2-3	-	16	TGTGCCAGCCGTGAGGTGCGGGGGTATAATACAGATACGCAGTATTTT	CASREVRGYNTDTQYF
TRBV4-3	-	TRBJ2-1	once	16	TGCGCCAGCAGCCAAGATGGGACTCGAGGAGGGAATGAGCAGTTCTTC	CASSQDGTRGGNEQFF
TRBV11-3	-	TRBJ1-2	-	16	TGTGCCAGCAGCTTAGATGGAACACGGAGTGGGCATGGCTACACCTTC	CASSLDGTRSGHGYTF
TRBV24-1	-	TRBJ2-5	-	13	TGTGCCACCAGTACTGACAGACAAGAGACCCAGTACTTC	CATSTDRQETQYF
TRBV6-2/TRBV6-3	-	TRBJ2-7	-	11	TGTGCCAGCAGTCGGGGTGGCGAGCAGTACTTC	CASSRGGEQYF
TRBV30	TRBD1	TRBJ1-5	-	14	TGTGCCTGGAGTGGGGACAGGGCGGGGCAGCCCCAGCATTTT	CAWSGDRAGQPQHF
TRBV7-2	TRBD1	TRBJ2-7	-	15	TGTGCCAGCAGCCCCCCAACAGGACAGGGGGCTGGTCAGTACTTC	CASSPPTGQGAGQYF
TRBV12-3/TRBV12-4	-	TRBJ1-6	-	12	TGTGCCAGCAGTCCCCGGGCCTCACCCCTCCACTTT	CASSPRASPLHF
TRBV30	-	TRBJ2-7	-	14	TGTGCCTGGAGTCACAGGACACTAAGCTACGAGCAGTACTTC	CAWSHRTLSYEQYF
TRBV20-1	TRBD1	TRBJ1-1	-	11	TGCAGTGCCTCCAGGGGGTCTGAAGCTTTCTTT	CSASRGSEAFF
TRBV12-3/TRBV12-4	-	TRBJ2-1	-	12	TGTGCCAGCAGTTCCGTCGGGAATGAGCAGTTCTTC	CASSSVGNEQFF
TRBV30	-	TRBJ1-2	-	14	TGTGCCTGGAGCAACCTCCCCGACAACTATGGCTACACCTTC	CAWSNLPDNYGYTF
TRBV7-2	-	TRBJ1-5	-	15	TGTGCCAGCAGTCTAGGGGAATCTAGCAATCAGCCCCAGCATTTT	CASSLGESSNQPQHF
TRBV5-1	TRBD1	TRBJ2-1	-	14	TGCGCCAGCAGCTTCCGGGACAGGAGGGATGAGCAGTTCTTC	CASSFRDRRDEQFF
TRBV19	TRBD1	TRBJ2-7	-	15	TGTGCCAGTAGTACCCCGGGACAGAAGATCTACGAGCAGTACTTC	CASSTPGQKIYEQYF
TRBV15	-	TRBJ2-7	-	15	TGTGCCACCAGCAGAGACGGAGAGCCCCACTACGAGCAGTACTTC	CATSRDGEPHYEQYF
TRBV7-3	TRBD2	TRBJ2-1	-	14	TGTGCCAGCAGCTCCCTGGGAGGGGAAAGTGAGCAGTTCTTC	CASSSLGGESEQFF
TRBV19	-	TRBJ1-5	-	14	TGTGCCAGTAGTGCCGGGACCCAGAATCAGCCCCAGCATTTT	CASSAGTQNQPQHF